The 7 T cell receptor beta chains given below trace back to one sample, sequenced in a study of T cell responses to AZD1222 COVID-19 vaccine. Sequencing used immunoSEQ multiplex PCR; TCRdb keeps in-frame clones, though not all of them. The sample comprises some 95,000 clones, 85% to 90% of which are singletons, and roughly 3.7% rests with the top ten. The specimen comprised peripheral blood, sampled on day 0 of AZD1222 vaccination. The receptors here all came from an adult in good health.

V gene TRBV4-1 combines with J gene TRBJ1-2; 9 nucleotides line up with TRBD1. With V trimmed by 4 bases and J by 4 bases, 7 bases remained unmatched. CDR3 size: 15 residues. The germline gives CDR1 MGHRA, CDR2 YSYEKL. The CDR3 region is CASSPLQGASYGYTF. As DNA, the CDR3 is TGCGCCAGCAGCCCATTACAGGGGGCCTCCTATGGCTACACCTTC.

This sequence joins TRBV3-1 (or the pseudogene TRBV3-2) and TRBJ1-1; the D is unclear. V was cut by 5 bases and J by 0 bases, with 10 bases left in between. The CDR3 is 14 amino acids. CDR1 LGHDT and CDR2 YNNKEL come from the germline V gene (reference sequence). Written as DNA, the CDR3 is TGTGCCAGCAGCAGCCCGGGGATGAACACTGAAGCTTTCTTT. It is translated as CASSSPGMNTEAFF.

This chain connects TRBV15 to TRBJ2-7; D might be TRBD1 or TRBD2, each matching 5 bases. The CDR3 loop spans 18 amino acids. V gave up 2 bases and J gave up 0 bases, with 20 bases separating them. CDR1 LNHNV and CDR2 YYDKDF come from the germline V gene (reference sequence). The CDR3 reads CATSRSFPGTESSYEQYF. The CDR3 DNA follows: TGTGCCACCAGCAGATCGTTCCCCGGGACCGAAAGCTCCTACGAGCAGTACTTC. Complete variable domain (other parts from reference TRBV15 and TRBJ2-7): DAMVIQNPRYQVTQFGKPVTLSCSQTLNHNVMYWYQQKSSQAPKLLFHYYDKDFNNEADTPDNFQSRRPNTSFCFLDIRSPGLGDTAMYLCATSRSFPGTESSYEQYFGPGTRLTVT.

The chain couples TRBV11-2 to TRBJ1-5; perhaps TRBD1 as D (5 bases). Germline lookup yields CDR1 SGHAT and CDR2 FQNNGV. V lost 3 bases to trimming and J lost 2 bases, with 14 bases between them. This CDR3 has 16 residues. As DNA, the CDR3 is TGTGCCAGCAGCTTTAGGGGCCGGTCGGGCAATCAGCCCCAGCATTTT. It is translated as CASSFRGRSGNQPQHF.

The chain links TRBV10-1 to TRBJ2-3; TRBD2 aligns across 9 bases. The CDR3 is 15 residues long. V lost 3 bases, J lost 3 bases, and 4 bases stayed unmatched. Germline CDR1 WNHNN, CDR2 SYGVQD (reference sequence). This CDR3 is CASSDLAGLTDTQYF. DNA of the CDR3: TGCGCCAGCAGTGACCTAGCGGGGTTAACAGATACGCAGTATTTT.

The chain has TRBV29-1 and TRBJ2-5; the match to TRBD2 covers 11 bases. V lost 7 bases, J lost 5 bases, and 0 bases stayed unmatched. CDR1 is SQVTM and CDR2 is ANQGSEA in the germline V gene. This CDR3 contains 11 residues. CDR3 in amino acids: CSGTSGETQYF. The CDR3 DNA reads TGCAGCGGGACTAGCGGGGAGACCCAGTACTTC.

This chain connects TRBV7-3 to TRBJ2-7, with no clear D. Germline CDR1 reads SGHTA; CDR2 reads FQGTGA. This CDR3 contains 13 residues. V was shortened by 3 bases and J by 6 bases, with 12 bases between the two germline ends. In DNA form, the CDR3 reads TGTGCCAGCAGCTTGGCCGGACGGCCCGAGCAGTACTTC. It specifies CASSLAGRPEQYF. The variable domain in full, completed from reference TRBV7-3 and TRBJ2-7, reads GAGVSQTPSNKVTEKGKYVELRCDPISGHTALYWYRQSLGQGPEFLIYFQGTGAADDSGLPNDRFFAVRPEGSVSTLKIQRTERGDSAVYLCASSLAGRPEQYFGPGTRLTVT.